This T cell receptor (beta chain) was recorded in a study of radiotherapy plus CTLA-4 blockade in lung cancer. Study-wide findings and caveats: Subsequent to radiotherapy plus ipilimumab, tumor-derived TCR clones underwent expansion in blood. The best prediction of response reportedly came from early blood T cell clone dynamics, with interferon-beta.

Trimming took off 0 bases at V and 7 bases at J, with 18 bases between the two ends. The CDR3 runs to 16 residues. Per the germline V gene, CDR1 is MGHRA and CDR2 is YSYEKL. Data came from immunoSEQ multiplex PCR; TCRdb stores just in-frame clones and leaves some out. The data hold around 45,000 clones, with roughly two thirds observed a single time. Points on this clone: What it binds is unknown.

The rearrangement joins TRBV4-1 to TRBJ1-1, with a tentative D call TRBD1 (6 bases). This clonotype was obtained from a human donor with non-small cell lung cancer who had a complete response to radiotherapy plus ipilimumab. The source material was peripheral blood, sampled from a patient treated with radiotherapy plus ipilimumab. Written as DNA, the CDR3 is TGCGCCAGCAGCCAAGATCTGAGGGGGAGGGGACGTGAAGCTTTCTTT. As protein: CASSQDLRGRGREAFF.